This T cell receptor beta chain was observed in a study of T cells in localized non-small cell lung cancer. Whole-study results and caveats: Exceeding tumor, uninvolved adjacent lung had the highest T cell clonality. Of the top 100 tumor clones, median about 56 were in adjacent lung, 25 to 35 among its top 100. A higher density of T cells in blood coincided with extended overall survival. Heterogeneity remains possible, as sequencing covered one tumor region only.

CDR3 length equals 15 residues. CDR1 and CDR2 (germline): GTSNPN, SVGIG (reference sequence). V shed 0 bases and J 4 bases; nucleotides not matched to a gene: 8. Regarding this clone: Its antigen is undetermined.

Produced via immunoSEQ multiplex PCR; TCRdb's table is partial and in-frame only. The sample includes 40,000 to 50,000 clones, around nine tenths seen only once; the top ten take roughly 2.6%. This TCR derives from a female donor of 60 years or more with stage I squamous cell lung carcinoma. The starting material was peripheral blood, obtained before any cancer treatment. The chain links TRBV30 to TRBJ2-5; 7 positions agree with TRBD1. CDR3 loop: CAWSVGGGVTETQYF. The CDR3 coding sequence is TGTGCCTGGAGTGTAGGGGGCGGAGTCACAGAGACCCAGTACTTC.